This is a list of T cell receptor beta chains from one sample in a study of cytomegalovirus exposure and HLA in healthy donors. Profiling relied on immunoSEQ multiplex PCR, and the TCRdb table lists in-frame clones only, not all of them. The sample records about 230,000 clones, approximately 87% being singletons. The specimen sequenced was PBMCs. These receptors came from a human donor in good health. The CDR3 runs from the conserved cysteine through the conserved F or W. Fields, in order: clone size, D gene, J gene, V gene, CDR3 DNA, CDR3 protein. The D gene is left open where the match is weak. Size tells how often a clone was seen (once, few, many) or the class of an expanded clone, and some rows leave it out.

clone size: NA
D gene: NA
J gene: TRBJ1-4
V gene: TRBV5-1
CDR3 DNA: TGCGCCAGCAGCTTTAACCCCGTCCAGGAAAAACTGTTTTTT
CDR3 protein: CASSFNPVQEKLFF

clone size: NA
D gene: NA
J gene: TRBJ2-7
V gene: TRBV7-2
CDR3 DNA: TGTGCCAGCAGCCCTCTACTTAGCATAGGCCTTCAGTACTTC
CDR3 protein: CASSPLLSIGLQYF

clone size: NA
D gene: TRBD2
J gene: TRBJ2-1
V gene: TRBV6-4
CDR3 DNA: TGTGCCAGCAGTGACGGGACTAGCGGAGGGAGAGACAATGAGCAGTTCTTC
CDR3 protein: CASSDGTSGGRDNEQFF

clone size: few
D gene: TRBD2
J gene: TRBJ2-3
V gene: TRBV27
CDR3 DNA: TGTGCCAGCAGTGGGGGGGTAGGTGTCGGCACAGATACGCAGTATTTT
CDR3 protein: CASSGGVGVGTDTQYF

clone size: once
D gene: NA
J gene: TRBJ2-3
V gene: TRBV7-2
CDR3 DNA: TGTGCCAGCAGCTTTAAGGGGGGGGATACGCAGTATTTT
CDR3 protein: CASSFKGGDTQYF

clone size: NA
D gene: NA
J gene: TRBJ2-5
V gene: TRBV7-8
CDR3 DNA: TGTGCCAGCAGCTTAATTCGGGGTCGGGACTTACAAGAGACCCAGTACTTC
CDR3 protein: CASSLIRGRDLQETQYF

clone size: NA
D gene: NA
J gene: TRBJ2-7
V gene: TRBV28
CDR3 DNA: TGTGCCAGCACCGCCCCTCGGGGGACTTCCGGTCTTCGTTCCTACGAGCAGTACTTC
CDR3 protein: CASTAPRGTSGLRSYEQYF

clone size: few
D gene: NA
J gene: TRBJ2-5
V gene: TRBV14
CDR3 DNA: TGTGCCAGCAGCCCAAGGGGTCTAGGCCTCGGGAGAGAGACCCAGTACTTC
CDR3 protein: CASSPRGLGLGRETQYF

clone size: NA
D gene: TRBD1
J gene: TRBJ2-7
V gene: TRBV15
CDR3 DNA: TGTGCCACCAGCGATAACAGGGGCTCCTACGAGCAGTACTTC
CDR3 protein: CATSDNRGSYEQYF

clone size: NA
D gene: NA
J gene: TRBJ1-4
V gene: TRBV28
CDR3 DNA: TGTGCCAGCAGTTTAACGGGTGAAAAACTGTTTTTT
CDR3 protein: CASSLTGEKLFF

clone size: NA
D gene: TRBD1
J gene: TRBJ2-1
V gene: TRBV4-1
CDR3 DNA: TGCGCCAGCAGCCAAGTGCAGGGGGCGATATCTAATGAGCAGTTCTTC
CDR3 protein: CASSQVQGAISNEQFF

clone size: NA
D gene: TRBD1
J gene: TRBJ1-4
V gene: TRBV4-1
CDR3 DNA: TGCGCCAGCAGCCGCCGGGACAGGGAAGCAACTAATGAAAAACTGTTTTTT
CDR3 protein: CASSRRDREATNEKLFF

clone size: NA
D gene: TRBD2
J gene: TRBJ2-7
V gene: TRBV28
CDR3 DNA: TGTGCCAGCAGTCCCTTAGGCGACGGGAGGGCCCCCTACGAGCAGTACTTC
CDR3 protein: CASSPLGDGRAPYEQYF

clone size: NA
D gene: TRBD1
J gene: TRBJ1-3
V gene: TRBV4-1
CDR3 DNA: TGCGCCAGCAGCCAAGACCAGACTACAGGGGCTGGAAACACCATATATTTT
CDR3 protein: CASSQDQTTGAGNTIYF

clone size: NA
D gene: TRBD2
J gene: TRBJ2-1
V gene: TRBV7-3
CDR3 DNA: TGTGCCAGCAGCATGGGACTAGCGTACAATGAGCAGTTCTTC
CDR3 protein: CASSMGLAYNEQFF

clone size: NA
D gene: TRBD2
J gene: TRBJ2-7
V gene: TRBV7-8
CDR3 DNA: TGTGCCAGCAGCTTCGGAGGACTAGCGGGGGACCCCTACGAGCAGTACTTC
CDR3 protein: CASSFGGLAGDPYEQYF

clone size: NA
D gene: TRBD1
J gene: TRBJ1-4
V gene: TRBV6-5
CDR3 DNA: TGTGCCAGCACCGGACAGGGAGTGAGCGAAAAACTGTTTTTT
CDR3 protein: CASTGQGVSEKLFF

clone size: NA
D gene: NA
J gene: TRBJ2-7
V gene: TRBV10-2
CDR3 DNA: TGCGCCAGCAGTGGGGACCAGGGGAGCTCCTACGAGCAGTACTTC
CDR3 protein: CASSGDQGSSYEQYF

clone size: NA
D gene: NA
J gene: TRBJ1-2
V gene: TRBV19
CDR3 DNA: TGTGCCAGTAGTATATTGGGGCTGCGCTATGGCTACACCTTC
CDR3 protein: CASSILGLRYGYTF

clone size: NA
D gene: TRBD2
J gene: TRBJ2-5
V gene: TRBV6-6
CDR3 DNA: TGTGCCAGCAGTTACCGGCGGGAGGATGAGACCCAGTACTTC
CDR3 protein: CASSYRREDETQYF

clone size: NA
D gene: NA
J gene: TRBJ2-1
V gene: TRBV29-1
CDR3 DNA: TGCAGCGTTAGACGCGGACTTGACAATGAGCAGTTCTTC
CDR3 protein: CSVRRGLDNEQFF

clone size: NA
D gene: NA
J gene: TRBJ2-2
V gene: TRBV6-6
CDR3 DNA: TGTGCCAGCAGGTCCCGTACGGGTGAGAACACCGGGGAGCTGTTTTTT
CDR3 protein: CASRSRTGENTGELFF

clone size: NA
D gene: NA
J gene: TRBJ1-5
V gene: TRBV30
CDR3 DNA: TGTGCCTGGAGTAGTTCCTGGGGAGGGCAGCCCCAGCATTTT
CDR3 protein: CAWSSSWGGQPQHF

clone size: NA
D gene: NA
J gene: TRBJ2-5
V gene: TRBV15
CDR3 DNA: TGTGCCACCAGCAGAGATCTGGCGGTGCTCCAAGAGACCCAGTACTTC
CDR3 protein: CATSRDLAVLQETQYF

clone size: NA
D gene: TRBD1
J gene: TRBJ2-7
V gene: TRBV4-3
CDR3 DNA: TGCGCCAGCAGCCTGACAGGGGATGAGCAGTACTTC
CDR3 protein: CASSLTGDEQYF

clone size: NA
D gene: TRBD1
J gene: TRBJ2-7
V gene: TRBV28
CDR3 DNA: TGTGCCAGCAGTTTGGCGGACAGGGACCACGAGCAGTACTTC
CDR3 protein: CASSLADRDHEQYF

clone size: NA
D gene: TRBD2
J gene: TRBJ2-1
V gene: TRBV5-8
CDR3 DNA: TGTGCCAGCAGACCCCGACCCGGGAGGGCCCCTGGGCAGTTCTTC
CDR3 protein: CASRPRPGRAPGQFF

clone size: NA
D gene: NA
J gene: TRBJ2-2
V gene: TRBV4-1
CDR3 DNA: TGCGCCAGCAGCCAAGATGGGCAGCTAAACACCGGGGAGCTGTTTTTT
CDR3 protein: CASSQDGQLNTGELFF

clone size: NA
D gene: TRBD1
J gene: TRBJ2-1
V gene: TRBV27
CDR3 DNA: TGTGCCAGCAGAGAGGGACAGGGGTGGGCTGAGCAGTTCTTC
CDR3 protein: CASREGQGWAEQFF

clone size: NA
D gene: TRBD1
J gene: TRBJ2-5
V gene: TRBV28
CDR3 DNA: TGTGCCAGCAGTAGACAGGGTTCGGCAGAGACCCAGTACTTC
CDR3 protein: CASSRQGSAETQYF

clone size: NA
D gene: NA
J gene: TRBJ2-2
V gene: TRBV7-9
CDR3 DNA: TGTGCCAGCAGCTTAATGGGACACAACACCGGGGAGCTGTTTTTT
CDR3 protein: CASSLMGHNTGELFF

clone size: NA
D gene: NA
J gene: TRBJ1-5
V gene: TRBV28
CDR3 DNA: TGTGCCAGCAGATCGGAGGTGAATAGCAATCAGCCCCAGCATTTT
CDR3 protein: CASRSEVNSNQPQHF

clone size: NA
D gene: TRBD1
J gene: TRBJ2-1
V gene: TRBV5-1
CDR3 DNA: TGCGCCAGCAGCACCCGCGGGACAGGGTACGGCAATGAGCAGTTCTTC
CDR3 protein: CASSTRGTGYGNEQFF

clone size: NA
D gene: NA
J gene: TRBJ1-3
V gene: TRBV6-1
CDR3 DNA: TGTGCCAGCAGTGAGAGTCGGTTACTAACCCTTGGAAACACCATATATTTT
CDR3 protein: CASSESRLLTLGNTIYF

clone size: NA
D gene: NA
J gene: TRBJ2-2
V gene: TRBV7-9
CDR3 DNA: TGTGCCAGCAGCTTGACTAGAAACACCGGGGAGCTGTTTTTT
CDR3 protein: CASSLTRNTGELFF

clone size: NA
D gene: TRBD2
J gene: TRBJ2-3
V gene: TRBV4-3
CDR3 DNA: TGCGCCAGCAGCCGTCGACTAGCGGGAGGGAAGAGCACAGATACGCAGTATTTT
CDR3 protein: CASSRRLAGGKSTDTQYF

clone size: NA
D gene: NA
J gene: TRBJ1-5
V gene: TRBV5-1
CDR3 DNA: TGCGCCAGCAGCGTAGGGGATAGCAATCAGCCCCAGCATTTT
CDR3 protein: CASSVGDSNQPQHF

clone size: few
D gene: TRBD1
J gene: TRBJ2-1
V gene: TRBV30
CDR3 DNA: TGTGCCTGGAGTGGACTGACAGGGAACTCCTACAATGAGCAGTTCTTC
CDR3 protein: CAWSGLTGNSYNEQFF

clone size: NA
D gene: NA
J gene: TRBJ2-7
V gene: TRBV27
CDR3 DNA: TGTGCCAGCAGTCCGCTCTCAGGGTTTGACGAGCAGTACTTC
CDR3 protein: CASSPLSGFDEQYF

clone size: NA
D gene: NA
J gene: TRBJ2-2
V gene: TRBV4-2
CDR3 DNA: TGTGCCAGCAGCCAAGGGTCGTGGGAGGCGAACACCGGGGAGCTGTTTTTT
CDR3 protein: CASSQGSWEANTGELFF

clone size: NA
D gene: TRBD1
J gene: TRBJ2-1
V gene: TRBV9
CDR3 DNA: TGTGCCAGCAGCGTAGTGGTGGGACAGGTATACAATGAGCAGTTCTTC
CDR3 protein: CASSVVVGQVYNEQFF

clone size: NA
D gene: TRBD1
J gene: TRBJ1-4
V gene: TRBV7-3
CDR3 DNA: TGTGCCAGCAGCCCCTCAGGGGGCGTATTGGAAAAACTGTTTTTT
CDR3 protein: CASSPSGGVLEKLFF

clone size: NA
D gene: TRBD2
J gene: TRBJ2-1
V gene: TRBV28
CDR3 DNA: TGTGCCAGCAGTTTAAAGGCTAGCGGGAGCCGGGGGCAGTTCTTC
CDR3 protein: CASSLKASGSRGQFF

clone size: NA
D gene: NA
J gene: TRBJ2-7
V gene: TRBV14
CDR3 DNA: TGTGCCAGCAGCCAAGTGGGGGCGAGTTCCTACGAGCAGTACTTC
CDR3 protein: CASSQVGASSYEQYF

clone size: NA
D gene: TRBD2
J gene: TRBJ2-1
V gene: TRBV27
CDR3 DNA: TGTGCCAGCAGTTTTAGCGGGCATACACATGAGCAGTTCTTC
CDR3 protein: CASSFSGHTHEQFF

clone size: NA
D gene: NA
J gene: TRBJ2-1
V gene: TRBV14
CDR3 DNA: TGTGCCAGCAGCCAAGTTATAACGGGTGAGCAGTTCTTC
CDR3 protein: CASSQVITGEQFF

clone size: NA
D gene: NA
J gene: TRBJ1-4
V gene: TRBV6-1
CDR3 DNA: TGTGCCGCGTTTAACGTGGGAGGAACTAATGAAAAACTGTTTTTT
CDR3 protein: CAAFNVGGTNEKLFF

clone size: NA
D gene: TRBD1
J gene: TRBJ2-1
V gene: TRBV5-1
CDR3 DNA: TGCGCCAGCAGCTTACTGGGACAGCTAGCCTACAATGAGCAGTTCTTC
CDR3 protein: CASSLLGQLAYNEQFF

clone size: NA
D gene: NA
J gene: TRBJ1-1
V gene: TRBV7-8
CDR3 DNA: TGTGCCAGCAGCTCCCTCATTGCTACTCACACTGAAGCTTTCTTT
CDR3 protein: CASSSLIATHTEAFF

clone size: NA
D gene: TRBD1
J gene: TRBJ2-7
V gene: TRBV27
CDR3 DNA: TGTGCCAGCAGAGTGACAGGGACCCTCCGCGAGCAGTACTTC
CDR3 protein: CASRVTGTLREQYF

clone size: NA
D gene: NA
J gene: TRBJ2-7
V gene: TRBV5-1
CDR3 DNA: TGCGCCAGGGCGGGGCGTCGGTACGAGCAGTACTTC
CDR3 protein: CARAGRRYEQYF

clone size: NA
D gene: TRBD2
J gene: TRBJ2-1
V gene: TRBV6-6
CDR3 DNA: TGTGCCAGCAGCACCCGGACTAGTCTTGGGGCTGAGCAGTTCTTC
CDR3 protein: CASSTRTSLGAEQFF

clone size: NA
D gene: TRBD2
J gene: TRBJ2-5
V gene: TRBV5-1
CDR3 DNA: TGCGCCAGCAGCCGGGGACTAGCGGGACCCTTCCCCCGGGAGACCCAGTACTTC
CDR3 protein: CASSRGLAGPFPRETQYF

clone size: NA
D gene: NA
J gene: TRBJ1-3
V gene: TRBV7-9
CDR3 DNA: TGTGCCAGCAGCCCACACCGGAGCTCTGGAAACACCATATATTTT
CDR3 protein: CASSPHRSSGNTIYF